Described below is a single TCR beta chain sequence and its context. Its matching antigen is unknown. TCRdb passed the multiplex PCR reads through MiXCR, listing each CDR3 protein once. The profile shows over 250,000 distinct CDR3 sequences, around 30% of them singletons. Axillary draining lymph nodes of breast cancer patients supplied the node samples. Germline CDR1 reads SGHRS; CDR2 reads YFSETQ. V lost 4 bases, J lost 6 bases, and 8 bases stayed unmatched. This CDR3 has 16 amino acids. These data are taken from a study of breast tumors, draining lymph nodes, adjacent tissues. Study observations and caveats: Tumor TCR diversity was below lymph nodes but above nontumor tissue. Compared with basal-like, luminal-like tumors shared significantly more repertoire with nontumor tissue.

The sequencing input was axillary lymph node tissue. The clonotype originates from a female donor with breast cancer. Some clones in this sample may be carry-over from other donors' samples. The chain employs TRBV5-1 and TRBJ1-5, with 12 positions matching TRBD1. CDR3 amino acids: CASSAGQGARIQPQHF. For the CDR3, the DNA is TGCGCCAGCAGCGCGGGACAGGGGGCGAGAATTCAGCCCCAGCATTTT.